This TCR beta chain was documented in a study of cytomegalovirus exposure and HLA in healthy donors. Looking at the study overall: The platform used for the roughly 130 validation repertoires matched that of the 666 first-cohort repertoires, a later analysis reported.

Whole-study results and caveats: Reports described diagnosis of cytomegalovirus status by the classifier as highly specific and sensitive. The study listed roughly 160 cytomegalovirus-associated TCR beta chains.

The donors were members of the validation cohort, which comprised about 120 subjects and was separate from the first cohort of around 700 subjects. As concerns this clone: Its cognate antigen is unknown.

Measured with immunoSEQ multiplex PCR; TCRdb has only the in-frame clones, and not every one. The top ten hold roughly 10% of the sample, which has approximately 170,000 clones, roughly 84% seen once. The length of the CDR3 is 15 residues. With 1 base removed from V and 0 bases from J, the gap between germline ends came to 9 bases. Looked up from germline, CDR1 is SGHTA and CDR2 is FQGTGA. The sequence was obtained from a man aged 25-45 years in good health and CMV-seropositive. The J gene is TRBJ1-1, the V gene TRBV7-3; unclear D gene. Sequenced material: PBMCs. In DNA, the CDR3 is TGTGCCAGCAGCTTAATAAGGAGGGTGAACACTGAAGCTTTCTTT. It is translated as CASSLIRRVNTEAFF.